A single sample gave rise to the 26 T cell receptor beta chains below, sequenced in a study of cytomegalovirus exposure and HLA in healthy donors. A multiplex PCR was run with 60 Vbeta primers and 13 Jbeta primers. Produced via immunoSEQ multiplex PCR; TCRdb's table is partial and in-frame only. This table holds some 140,000 clones, roughly 80% found once. The sequenced material came from PBMCs. The source of these receptors is a young man in good health and CMV-seropositive.

The chain links TRBV7-3 to TRBJ2-1; maybe TRBD2 (6 bases). Germline V lookup: CDR1 SGHTA, CDR2 FQGTGA. This CDR3 comprises 15 residues. V lost 2 bases and J lost 2, with 10 bases in between. The CDR3 spells CASSLGGMAYNEQFF. For the CDR3, the DNA is TGTGCCAGCAGCTTAGGCGGGATGGCCTACAATGAGCAGTTCTTC.

A remark on this clone: Additional DNA sequences in this sample encode the identical CDR3. The chain couples TRBV9 to TRBJ1-5, with D perhaps matching TRBD1 (6 bases). CDR1 is SGDLS, CDR2 YYNGEE, per germline. Trimming cost V 1 base and J 6 bases, with 11 bases left between them. The CDR3 length is 14 residues. The CDR3 DNA is TGTGCCAGCAGCGTACTACAGGGTGGTCAGCCCCAGCATTTT. Encoded protein: CASSVLQGGQPQHF.

The rearrangement uses TRBV5-3 and TRBJ1-1; a weak D match, TRBD1 (5 bases). TRBV5-3 is given ORF status, its function remaining uncertain. The V end was cut by 4 bases, the J end by 1 base, with 8 bases between. The CDR3 is made up of 13 amino acids. The CDR3 reads CARSPDRNTEAFF. Written as DNA, the CDR3 is TGTGCCAGAAGCCCCGACAGGAACACTGAAGCTTTCTTT.

Concerning this clone: A junction boundary mismatches the germline segment, possibly from a read error. The rearrangement uses TRBV7-9 and TRBJ2-7, with unresolved D. The CDR3 runs to 11 residues. From germline, CDR1 is SEHNR and CDR2 FQNEAQ (reference sequence). CDR3 in DNA: TGTGCCAGCAGATTAGGAGCCGAGCAGTACTTC. Translating gives CASRLGAEQYF.

This clone appeared once. The chain has TRBV6-6 and TRBJ1-1; D remains ambiguous. CDR1 is MNHNY and CDR2 is SVGAGI in the germline V gene (reference sequence). V was clipped by 2 bases and J by 7 bases, with 17 bases between them. The CDR3 has 15 residues. The CDR3 protein is CASSYAPGYSLEAFF. The CDR3 DNA reads as TGTGCCAGCAGTTACGCGCCGGGATACAGCCTTGAAGCTTTCTTT.

This clone was seen once. The chain is built from TRBV18 and TRBJ2-1; a weak D match, TRBD2 (6 bases). The CDR3 contains 17 residues. V lost 0 bases and J 5 bases, leaving 17 bases between the germline ends. Germline V lookup: CDR1 KGHSH, CDR2 LQKENI. CDR3 sequence: CASSPPPRGLYDNEQFF. The CDR3 region has the DNA TGTGCCAGCTCACCACCACCGCGGGGCCTGTACGACAATGAGCAGTTCTTC.

This clone showed up just a few times. The chain links TRBV19 to TRBJ2-1, with 11 bases identical to TRBD2. V dropped 4 bases and J dropped 5; count of bases not matched to a gene: 7. There are 16 residues in the CDR3. Germline CDR1 is LNHDA and CDR2 is SQIVND (reference sequence). The chain's CDR3 is CASSNPRLAGNNEQFF. The DNA of the CDR3 is TGTGCCAGTAGTAATCCTCGACTAGCGGGAAACAATGAGCAGTTCTTC.

The chain joins TRBV7-5 to TRBJ2-3; TRBD2 is the table's D call and was not checked against the DNA. TRBV7-5 is reported as a pseudogene. The length of the CDR3 is 14 residues. The CDR3 DNA reads TGTGCCAGAAGCCTAACTAGCGTAGCAGATACGCAGTATTTT. Translating it yields CARSLTSVADTQYF.

CDR3 sequence: CASSVDGGTLTDTQYF. DNA of the CDR3: TGTGCCAGCAGCGTAGACGGCGGGACCCTCACAGATACGCAGTATTTT. The chain combines TRBV11-1 with TRBJ2-3, with a tentative D call TRBD2 (6 bases). Germline V lookup: CDR1 SGHAT, CDR2 FQDESV (reference sequence). This CDR3 region has 16 residues. V was clipped by 5 bases and J by 2 bases, with 17 bases between them.

The chain uses TRBV30 and TRBJ1-2, with TRBD1 as a possible D gene (6 bases). The CDR3 totals 11 residues. The germline V and J ends were trimmed by 7 bases and 4 bases, with 10 bases remaining between them. CDR1 and CDR2 from the germline V gene are GTSNPN and SVGIG (reference sequence). The CDR3 bases are TGTGCCTCCACCAGGGGCTATGGCTACACCTTC. This codes for CASTRGYGYTF.

This clone has a single count. The genes are TRBV27 and TRBJ1-1; no clear D gene. Germline CDR1 is MNHEY and CDR2 is SMNVEV (reference sequence). The CDR3 runs 14 residues. Trimming shortened V by 8 bases and J by 3 bases, and 16 bases separated the two germline ends. The CDR3 DNA sequence: TGTGCCAGCTCGGTCTCCAGGCGGGACACTGAAGCTTTCTTT. Translating gives CASSVSRRDTEAFF.

The V and J genes are TRBV30 and TRBJ2-5, with 13 bases aligning to TRBD2. This CDR3 is 16 amino acids long. Germline trimming cut 3 bases from V and 5 bases from J; bases unmatched to any gene: 9. The germline CDR1 and CDR2 sequences are GTSNPN and SVGIG (reference sequence). Here the CDR3 reads CAWSRTSGRAWETQYF. DNA of the CDR3: TGTGCCTGGAGCCGAACTAGCGGGAGGGCCTGGGAGACCCAGTACTTC. Full variable domain (missing parts from reference TRBV30 and TRBJ2-5): SQTIHQWPATLVQPVGSPLSLECTVEGTSNPNLYWYRQAAGRGLQLLFYSVGIGQISSEVPQNLSASRPQDRQFILSSKKLLLSDSGFYLCAWSRTSGRAWETQYFGPGTRLLVL.

The rearrangement links TRBV4-2 to TRBJ2-1, with D perhaps matching TRBD2 (6 bases). Trimming left V 0 bases short and J 10 bases short, with 13 bases between. The CDR3 covers 14 residues. In germline, CDR1 is LGHNA, CDR2 YNFKEQ. The CDR3 is CASSQDRGLDEQFF. The CDR3 bases are TGTGCCAGCAGCCAAGATCGGGGACTGGACGAGCAGTTCTTC.

The chain recombines TRBV10-3 with TRBJ2-1, with D maybe TRBD2 (6 bases). V lost 0 bases and J 5 bases, leaving 11 bases between the germline ends. Germline V gives CDR1 ENHRY, CDR2 SYGVKD. The CDR3 spans 15 residues. The CDR3 nucleotides read TGTGCCATCAGTGAGTCTGCGGGGAGAAACAATGAGCAGTTCTTC. Its translation: CAISESAGRNNEQFF.

This clone came up a few times. This chain connects TRBV5-1 to TRBJ2-7; TRBD2 matches at 15 bases. The V and J ends lost 4 bases and 2 bases, in that order; junction bases with no gene match: 13. Looked up from germline, CDR1 is SGHRS and CDR2 is YFSETQ. This CDR3 region has 19 residues. CDR3 amino acids: CASSTKVPGLAGGPYEQYF. The CDR3 DNA is TGCGCCAGCAGCACGAAAGTCCCGGGACTAGCGGGAGGCCCCTACGAGCAGTACTTC.

This clone was detected a few times. This chain connects TRBV28 to TRBJ1-5, with a weak D call TRBD1 (5 bases). Germline V gene sequence: CDR1 MDHEN, CDR2 SYDVKM. Trimming cost V 3 bases and J 5 bases, with 11 bases left between them. The CDR3 extends over 14 amino acids. The CDR3 reads CASSLSRGDQPQHF. The DNA of the CDR3 is TGTGCCAGCAGTTTGTCGCGGGGGGATCAGCCCCAGCATTTT.

The CDR3 sequence is CASQKGYTEAFF. CDR3 sequence (DNA): TGTGCCAGTCAGAAGGGGTACACTGAAGCTTTCTTT. The chain is built from TRBV19 and TRBJ1-1, with D perhaps TRBD1 (5 bases). V was trimmed by 8 bases and J by 3 bases, leaving 10 bases between them. CDR3 length: 12 residues. The germline V gene encodes CDR1 LNHDA and CDR2 SQIVND (reference sequence).

The count of this clone is one. The V gene is TRBV9, the J gene TRBJ1-1; D call uncertain. V dropped 0 bases and J dropped 7 bases, with 7 bases sitting between them. Germline loops: CDR1 SGDLS, CDR2 YYNGEE. This CDR3 spans 12 amino acids. The CDR3 reads CASSVDGGEAFF. The CDR3 DNA is TGTGCCAGCAGCGTAGACGGAGGTGAAGCTTTCTTT.

This clone appeared a few times. V gene TRBV7-9 combines with J gene TRBJ2-7; no definite D call. V lost 3 bases and J lost 2, with 8 bases in between. The CDR3 is 13 residues long. CDR1 and CDR2 from the germline V gene are SEHNR and FQNEAQ (reference sequence). CDR3 loop: CASSFSAAYEQYF. CDR3 nucleotides: TGTGCCAGCAGCTTCAGTGCTGCCTACGAGCAGTACTTC.

The chain carries TRBV28 and TRBJ1-1, with 8 nucleotides matching TRBD1. The CDR3 has 16 residues. Germline trimming cut 4 bases from V and 3 bases from J; bases unmatched to any gene: 10. Germline V gives CDR1 MDHEN, CDR2 SYDVKM. CDR3 in amino acids: CASSSTASQGDTEAFF. CDR3 in DNA: TGTGCCAGCAGTTCCACGGCGTCACAGGGGGACACTGAAGCTTTCTTT.

The chain carries TRBV28 and TRBJ1-2, with TRBD1 identical over 8 bases. V was clipped by 5 bases and J by 5 bases; unmatched bases: 22. CDR3 length equals 19 residues. Germline values: CDR1 MDHEN, CDR2 SYDVKM. In nucleotides, the CDR3 is TGTGCCAGCAGTAACAGCATGAGTCACCGGGACAGGCGGGGGTATGGCTACACCTTC. This codes for CASSNSMSHRDRRGYGYTF.

The count of this clone is one. The chain uses TRBV6-5 and TRBJ1-1; D uncertain. The V gene lost 2 bases and the J gene lost 5 bases, with 15 bases spanning the gap. Germline lookup yields CDR1 MNHEY and CDR2 SVGAGI. The CDR3 totals 15 residues. This CDR3 reads CASSYGHIGLTEAFF. The CDR3, as DNA: TGTGCCAGCAGTTACGGGCATATCGGTCTTACTGAAGCTTTCTTT.

The chain is built from TRBV15 and TRBJ1-4, with D possibly being TRBD1 (5 bases). Trimming stripped 5 bases from V and 8 bases from J, with 12 bases between. The CDR3 is 13 residues long. Germline V lookup: CDR1 LNHNV, CDR2 YYDKDF (reference sequence). The CDR3 reads CATSEGASEKLFF. CDR3 sequence (DNA): TGTGCCACCAGCGAAGGGGCCTCGGAAAAACTGTTTTTT. Using reference TRBV15 and TRBJ1-4 for the parts outside the CDR3, the full variable domain is DAMVIQNPRYQVTQFGKPVTLSCSQTLNHNVMYWYQQKSSQAPKLLFHYYDKDFNNEADTPDNFQSRRPNTSFCFLDIRSPGLGDTAMYLCATSEGASEKLFFGSGTQLSVL.

This clone appeared once. The V gene is TRBV5-1, the J gene TRBJ1-4; 10 bases line up with TRBD1. Per the germline V gene, CDR1 is SGHRS and CDR2 is YFSETQ. The CDR3 runs 15 residues. The ends lost 3 bases at V and 7 bases at J; junction bases unmatched: 6. This CDR3 reads CASSSTTGGSEKLFF. CDR3 DNA: TGCGCCAGCAGCTCCACGACAGGGGGCAGTGAAAAACTGTTTTTT.

In this sample, this clone turned up a few times. The same CDR3 also results from other DNA sequences found in this sample. The chain links TRBV27 to TRBJ2-7; maybe TRBD1 (6 bases). The CDR3 has 12 amino acids. Germline V lookup: CDR1 MNHEY, CDR2 SMNVEV (reference sequence). V was pared by 9 bases and J by 2 bases, with 11 bases between. The CDR3 coding sequence is TGTGCCAGTTGGGACACCCCCTACGAGCAGTACTTC. Residues: CASWDTPYEQYF.

The V call is TRBV5-6, the J call TRBJ2-5; 7 bases align to TRBD2. The trim removed 3 bases at V and 5 bases at J, leaving 10 bases unmatched. The CDR3 extends over 15 amino acids. Germline values: CDR1 SGHDT, CDR2 YYEEEE. CDR3: CASSYRELGGETQYF. The DNA of the CDR3 is TGTGCCAGCAGCTACCGGGAGTTGGGGGGGGAGACCCAGTACTTC.